This TCR beta chain was recorded in a study of radiotherapy plus CTLA-4 blockade in lung cancer. Study-wide background: Across the patients, objective responses occurred in 18%, and disease control in roughly 31%. General study results and limits: After treatment with radiotherapy plus ipilimumab, TCR clones that came from the tumor expanded in blood.

Enrolled patients, whose metastatic non-small-cell lung cancer was chemo-refractory, received focal radiation plus CTLA-4 blockade with ipilimumab. Comment on this clone: The target antigen is unknown.

Germline lookup yields CDR1 LNHDA and CDR2 SQIVND (reference sequence). Trimming cost V 2 bases and J 4 bases, with 11 bases left between them. The CDR3 runs to 14 residues. Profiling relied on immunoSEQ multiplex PCR, and the TCRdb table lists in-frame clones only, not all of them. The repertoire has tens of thousands of clones, roughly four fifths of them found once; the top ten carry approximately 25%. This material consisted of peripheral blood, taken from a patient treated with radiotherapy plus ipilimumab. The gene calls are TRBV19 and TRBJ1-1; D might be TRBD1 (5 bases). This TCR was sampled from a human donor with non-small cell lung cancer that progressed on radiotherapy plus ipilimumab. CDR3 nucleotide sequence: TGTGCCAGTAGTATATCAGGGATAGGCACTGAAGCTTTCTTT. This encodes CASSISGIGTEAFF.